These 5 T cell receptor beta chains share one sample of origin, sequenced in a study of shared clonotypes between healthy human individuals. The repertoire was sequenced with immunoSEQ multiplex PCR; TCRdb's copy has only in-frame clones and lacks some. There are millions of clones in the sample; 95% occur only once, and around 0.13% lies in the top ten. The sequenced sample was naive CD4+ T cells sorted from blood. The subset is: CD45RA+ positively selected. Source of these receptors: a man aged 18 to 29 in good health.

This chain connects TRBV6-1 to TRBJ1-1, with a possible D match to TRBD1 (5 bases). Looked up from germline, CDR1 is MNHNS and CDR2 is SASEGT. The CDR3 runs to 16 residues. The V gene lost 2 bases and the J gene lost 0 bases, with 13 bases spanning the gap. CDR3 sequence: CASSERQGVVNTEAFF. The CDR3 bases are TGTGCCAGCAGTGAACGGCAGGGTGTCGTGAACACTGAAGCTTTCTTT.

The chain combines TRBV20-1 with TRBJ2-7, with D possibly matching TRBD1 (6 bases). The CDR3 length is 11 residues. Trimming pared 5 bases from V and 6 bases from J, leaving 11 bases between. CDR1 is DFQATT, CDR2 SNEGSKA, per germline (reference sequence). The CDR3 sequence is CSAYRVGEQYF. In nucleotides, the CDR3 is TGCAGTGCTTACAGGGTTGGCGAGCAGTACTTC.

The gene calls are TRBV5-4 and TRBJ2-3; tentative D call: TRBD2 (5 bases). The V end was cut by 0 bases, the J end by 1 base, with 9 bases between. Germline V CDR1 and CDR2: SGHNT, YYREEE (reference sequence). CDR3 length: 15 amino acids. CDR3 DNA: TGTGCCAGCAGCTTGGAGGCGAGGGGCACAGATACGCAGTATTTT. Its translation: CASSLEARGTDTQYF.

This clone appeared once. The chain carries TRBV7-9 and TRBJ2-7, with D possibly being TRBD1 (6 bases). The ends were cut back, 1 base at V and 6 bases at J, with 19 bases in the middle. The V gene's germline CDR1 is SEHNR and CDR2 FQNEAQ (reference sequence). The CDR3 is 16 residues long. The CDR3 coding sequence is TGTGCCAGCAGCTTAGACAGGGAAATTCGAGCCTCCGAGCAGTACTTC. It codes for CASSLDREIRASEQYF.

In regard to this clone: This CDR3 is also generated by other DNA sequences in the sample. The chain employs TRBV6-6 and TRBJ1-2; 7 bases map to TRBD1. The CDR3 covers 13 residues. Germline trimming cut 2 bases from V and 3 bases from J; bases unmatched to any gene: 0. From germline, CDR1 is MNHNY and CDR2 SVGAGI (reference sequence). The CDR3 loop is CASSYGTDYGYTF. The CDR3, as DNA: TGTGCCAGCAGTTACGGGACAGACTATGGCTACACCTTC.